This TCR beta chain stems from a study of T cell responses to AZD1222 COVID-19 vaccine. The CDR3 is made up of 13 amino acids. The germline CDR1 and CDR2 sequences are MDHEN and SYDVKM. The V end lost 3 bases, the J end lost 8 bases, and 8 bases lay between the germline ends. The assay was immunoSEQ multiplex PCR, and TCRdb's table has in-frame clones only and misses some. The table shows 65,000 to 90,000 clones, with 89% occurring only once. This chain joins TRBV28 and TRBJ2-6; D is unresolved. This sample comprised peripheral blood, obtained 28 days after the second AZD1222 dose. This clonotype was sampled from an adult who received the AZD1222 COVID-19 vaccine. CDR3: CASSFPPTNVLTF. The DNA of the CDR3 is TGTGCCAGCAGTTTCCCCCCTACCAACGTCCTGACTTTC. The full variable domain, in which reference TRBV28 and TRBJ2-6 provide the parts outside the CDR3, is DVKVTQSSRYLVKRTGEKVFLECVQDMDHENMFWYRQDPGLGLRLIYFSYDVKMKEKGDIPEGYSVSREKKERFSLILESASTNQTSMYLCASSFPPTNVLTFGAGSRLTVL.